Listed below are T cell receptor beta chains from one sample, sequenced in a study of T cell repertoires in cytomegalovirus infection. TCRdb fed the reads into MiXCR, producing one record per CDR3 protein. The data contain around 570,000 distinct CDR3 sequences, almost 40% of them singletons. Their antigens are not known. The sample here was cultured PBMCs, taken from culture after CMV antigen stimulation. The receptors shown here come from a human donor in good health (CMV status not recorded). Some clones in this sample may be carry-over from other donors' samples. Each CDR3 is given with its conserved first and last residue. The D gene is left open where the match is weak.

v_gene,j_gene,d_gene,CDR3aa
TRBV20-1,TRBJ2-3,TRBD2,CSASNGGGTDTQYF
TRBV7-6,TRBJ2-5,TRBD2,CASSKNSGGETQYF
TRBV7-6,TRBJ1-5,-,CASSLKGGAKNQPQHF
TRBV15,TRBJ1-2,-,CATSRKPYRAFDYGYTF
TRBV7-8,TRBJ2-5,TRBD2,CASSHPSSGGIKTQYF
TRBV6-1,TRBJ1-5,-,CASSDGWVQPQHF
TRBV7-2,TRBJ2-3,TRBD2,CASSLQLAGGDTQYF
TRBV12-3/TRBV12-4,TRBJ1-2,TRBD1,CASSFRDRQNYGYTF
TRBV12-3/TRBV12-4,TRBJ2-3,-,CASGEGDTQYF
TRBV19,TRBJ2-1,-,CATSIRGSYNEQFF
TRBV7-9,TRBJ2-1,TRBD2,CASSLILAGGGSYNEQFF
TRBV6-6,TRBJ1-1,-,CASSYSIGDTEAFF
TRBV7-6,TRBJ1-1,-,CASSPTGTDTEAFF
TRBV11-1,TRBJ1-1,TRBD1,CASSLYAGGDTEAFF
TRBV20-1,TRBJ1-4,-,CSARDSTNEKLFF
TRBV12-3/TRBV12-4,TRBJ1-1,-,CASRDNRVEGEAFF
TRBV6-2/TRBV6-3,TRBJ2-7,TRBD2,CASRTLPSGRTYEQYF
TRBV7-2,TRBJ1-5,-,CASSLDPGWGYSNQPQHF
TRBV6-8,TRBJ2-1,TRBD2,CASSYSLAGGQINEQFF
TRBV6-2/TRBV6-3,TRBJ2-3,-,CASSPMTTTDTQYF
TRBV25-1,TRBJ1-2,-,CASSEGTGSHYGYTF
TRBV7-2,TRBJ2-7,-,CASSLIPGFHEQYF
TRBV5-1,TRBJ2-7,TRBD2,CASSLGAPSGTRPYEQYF
TRBV7-4,TRBJ2-1,TRBD2,CASSSPLAGLSYNEQFF
TRBV7-2,TRBJ2-5,-,CASSLQRLVPQYF
TRBV11-2,TRBJ1-5,-,CASTFVGHLSNQPQHF
TRBV6-6,TRBJ2-7,TRBD2,CASMRWAGVNEQYF
TRBV15,TRBJ2-7,TRBD1,CATGTETGYEQYF
TRBV7-9,TRBJ1-1,TRBD1,CASSLGQGGTAFF
TRBV3-1,TRBJ2-3,-,CASRRPGTDTQYF
TRBV6-1,TRBJ2-2,-,CATHRPNTGELFF
TRBV12-3/TRBV12-4,TRBJ2-3,-,CASSLGGARGTQYF
TRBV7-8,TRBJ2-1,TRBD2,CASSLRTSGRGSYNEQFF
TRBV11-2,TRBJ2-5,-,CASSLLEGRRETQYF
TRBV7-3,TRBJ2-3,TRBD1,CASSLVGQGLADTQYF
TRBV2,TRBJ1-1,TRBD1,CASSASTGTGVTEAFF
TRBV5-4,TRBJ2-1,-,CASSLAAPREQFF
TRBV6-6,TRBJ2-3,-,CASSKLTVSSGTDTQYF
TRBV2,TRBJ2-4,-,CASSVSGSSDAKNIQYF
TRBV19,TRBJ1-6,-,CASSIRTNLDRPPSPLHF
TRBV7-6,TRBJ1-3,-,CASSPSEGRPIYF
TRBV2,TRBJ2-3,TRBD2,CASSELAGSTDTQYF
TRBV15,TRBJ1-5,-,CATSRDLGGQPQHF
TRBV7-9,TRBJ2-1,TRBD1,CASSLPGQGANEQFF
TRBV6-1,TRBJ2-4,-,CASSGRGMAKNIQYF